This T cell receptor (beta chain) was profiled in a study of T cells in Graves' hyperthyroidism and ophthalmopathy. At the level of the study: Prior to any treatment, at the point of initial diagnosis, peripheral blood was collected.

Active moderate-to-severe ophthalmopathy, Clinical Activity Score at least 3, NOSPECS at least 4, under 3 months' duration. Template material for amplifying TCR beta CDR3 regions consisted of RNA transcripts. The HTBI primer set drove a first-round RT-PCR of the TCR CDR3. TCRdb passed the multiplex PCR reads through MiXCR, listing each CDR3 protein once. The sample has more than 350,000 distinct CDR3 sequences; 12% to 15% are singletons. This CDR3 is built from 14 residues. Germline CDR1 and CDR2: LGHNA and YNFKEQ. V was shortened by 0 bases and J by 6 bases, with 9 bases between the two germline ends. General study findings and limits: Most clonotypes expanded in the thyroid (above 0.001) were also present in blood. With a median lead of roughly 6.8 months before onset, the model predicted ophthalmopathy.

As concerns this clonotype: Its antigen is not known.

The material sequenced was blood. The receptor was derived from a woman aged 60-70 years with Graves' ophthalmopathy. The genes are TRBV4-2 and TRBJ1-5; D is perhaps TRBD1 (5 bases). As DNA, the CDR3 is TGTGCCAGCAGCCAAGATGCCAGGGCTCAGCCCCAGCATTTT. Residues: CASSQDARAQPQHF.